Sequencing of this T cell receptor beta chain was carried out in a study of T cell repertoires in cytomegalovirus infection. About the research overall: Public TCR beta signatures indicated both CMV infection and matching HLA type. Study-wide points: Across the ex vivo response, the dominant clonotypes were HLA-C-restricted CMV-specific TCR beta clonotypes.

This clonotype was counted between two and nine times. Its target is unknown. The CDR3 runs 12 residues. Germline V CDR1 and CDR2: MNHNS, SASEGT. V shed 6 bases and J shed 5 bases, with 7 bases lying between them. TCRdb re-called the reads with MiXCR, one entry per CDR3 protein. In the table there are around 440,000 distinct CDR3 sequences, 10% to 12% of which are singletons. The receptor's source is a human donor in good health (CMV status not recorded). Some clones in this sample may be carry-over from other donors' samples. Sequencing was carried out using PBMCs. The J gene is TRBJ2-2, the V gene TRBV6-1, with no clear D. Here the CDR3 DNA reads TGTGCCAGCAGGTCCACGACCGGGGAGCTGTTTTTT. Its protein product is CASRSTTGELFF.